The 18 T cell receptor beta chains in this list originate from one sample, sequenced in a study of CD8 T cells in ankylosing spondylitis (dated by TCRdb to between 2016 and 2019). Library creation used 5' RACE. The sample was run on an Illumina HiSeq 2500. TCRdb cleaned the public reads at Q25 with fastp, built clones with MiXCR and kept in-frame beta chains. Rows with one shared CDR3 protein collapse into an entry with the most common genes and DNA. Within this sample are about 240,000 distinct CDR3 sequences, with 8.6% of them counted one time only. Of the sample, 6.8% falls within the top ten clones. What was sequenced was blood, either unsorted or a sorted T cell fraction (not recorded which). The receptors stem from a male donor with ankylosing spondylitis or in good health (not recorded which).

In this sample, this clonotype turned up many times. The chain is built from TRBV9 and TRBJ2-2; the D is unclear. The CDR3 is 13 amino acids. In germline, CDR1 is SGDLS, CDR2 YYNGEE. V dropped 4 bases and J dropped 6 bases, with 10 bases sitting between them. CDR3 residues: CASSPRTAGELFF. The DNA of the CDR3 is TGTGCCAGCAGCCCAAGGACGGCCGGGGAGCTGTTTTTT.

At least ten counts were recorded for this clonotype. The rearrangement links TRBV4-1 to TRBJ1-1; D possibly corresponds to TRBD1 (5 bases). V was pared by 0 bases and J by 5 bases, with 13 bases between. The CDR3 consists of 15 residues. Germline lookup yields CDR1 MGHRA and CDR2 YSYEKL. The CDR3 here is CASSQDQGPGTEAFF. DNA for the CDR3: TGCGCCAGCAGCCAAGATCAGGGCCCAGGGACTGAAGCTTTCTTT.

The sample holds many counts of this clonotype. The CDR3 loop is CASSLYLTEAFF. CDR3 nucleotide sequence: TGTGCCAGCAGTTTATACTTAACTGAAGCTTTCTTT. This chain uses TRBV28 with TRBJ1-1; D remains unclear. This CDR3 region has 12 residues. Trimming left V 1 base short and J 5 bases short, with 5 bases between. Germline assignment: CDR1 MDHEN and CDR2 SYDVKM.

This clonotype has ten or more counts. In nucleotides, the CDR3 is TGTGCCAGCAGCTTACTCTCGGGGGGCTCCTACAATGAGCAGTTCTTC. Protein sequence: CASSLLSGGSYNEQFF. This chain uses TRBV7-2 with TRBJ2-1, with 7 bases lining up with TRBD2. The V and J ends lost 2 bases and 0 bases, in that order; junction bases with no gene match: 4. This CDR3 comprises 16 residues. The germline CDR1 and CDR2 sequences are SGHTA and FQGNSA.

The chain recombines TRBV7-8 with TRBJ1-5, with 8 bases lining up with TRBD1. The germline V gene has CDR1 SGHVS and CDR2 FQNEAQ. Unmatched junction bases numbered 18, after V lost 6 bases and J lost 5 bases. The CDR3 runs 18 residues. As DNA, the CDR3 is TGTGCCAGCAGTTCGGGACCTGTCGACAGGGGCCCTTATCAGCCCCAGCATTTT. It codes for CASSSGPVDRGPYQPQHF.

Notes on this clonotype: A much more abundant neighbour one base away suggests this may be a read error. The rearrangement links TRBV20-1 to TRBJ2-1, with TRBD2 matching 11 bases. The V gene end was trimmed by 8 bases and the J gene end by 2 bases; junction bases not matched to a gene: 5. Germline CDR1 reads DFQATT; CDR2 reads SNEGSKA (reference sequence). This CDR3 region has 14 residues. The CDR3 sequence is CSSLSGGAYNEQFF. The DNA of the CDR3 is TGCAGTTCCCTTAGCGGGGGGGCCTACAATGAGCAGTTCTTC.

This clonotype was counted ten times or more. This chain links TRBV5-1 with TRBJ1-2; weak D call: TRBD1 (5 bases). The V and J ends lost 4 bases and 8 bases respectively, with 12 bases between them. The CDR3 is 12 residues long. Germline lookup yields CDR1 SGHRS and CDR2 YFSETQ. The CDR3 bases are TGCGCCAGCAGCCGAGGGGAAAACGGCTACACCTTC. It specifies CASSRGENGYTF.

This clonotype was seen ten or more times. The genes are TRBV6-1 and TRBJ1-5, with 9 bases matching TRBD1. The germline CDR1 and CDR2 sequences are MNHNS and SASEGT. The V segment lost 6 bases and the J segment 7 bases; nucleotides outside the gene matches: 7. The CDR3 runs to 14 residues. The CDR3 protein is CASRTDRGTQPQHF. For the CDR3, the DNA is TGTGCCAGCAGAACCGACAGGGGGACGCAGCCCCAGCATTTT.

This clonotype appeared many times. The CDR3 sequence is CASSQELGGSIYEQYF. The DNA for the CDR3 is TGCGCCAGCAGCCAAGAACTCGGGGGGAGTATCTACGAGCAGTACTTC. This chain links TRBV4-3 with TRBJ2-7; 7 bases agree with TRBD2. Losses at the gene ends were 0 bases for V and 3 bases for J; bases not matched to a gene: 8. The CDR3 runs 16 residues. In germline, CDR1 is LGHNA, CDR2 YSLEER.

Many counts were recorded for this clonotype. The chain employs TRBV14 and TRBJ2-1; the D gene is possibly TRBD2 (5 bases). There are 16 residues in the CDR3. Germline-derived CDR1 and CDR2 are SGHDN and FVKESK. Trimming took 6 bases from V and 0 from J, leaving 15 bases between them. CDR3 sequence: CASSNLSASSYNEQFF. The DNA of the CDR3 is TGTGCCAGCAGTAACCTTAGCGCCAGCTCCTACAATGAGCAGTTCTTC.

This clonotype was counted ten times or more. This chain uses TRBV12-3 or TRBV12-4 with TRBJ1-1, with TRBD1 matching 7 bases. Unmatched junction bases numbered 5, after V lost 6 bases and J lost 1 base. The length of the CDR3 is 14 residues. In DNA form, the CDR3 reads TGTGCCAGCAGGTCGGGACAGACGAACACTGAAGCTTTCTTT. Translating gives CASRSGQTNTEAFF.

This clonotype occurred a few times. This rearrangement joins TRBV2 to TRBJ1-4; D is unclear. Looked up from germline, CDR1 is SNHLY and CDR2 is FYNNEI. The CDR3 runs 12 residues. V was trimmed by 6 bases and J by 11 bases, leaving 13 bases between them. The CDR3 here is CASRNGREKLFF. CDR3 DNA: TGTGCCAGCAGGAACGGGCGAGAGAAACTGTTTTTT.

In this sample, this clonotype turned up a few times. The rearrangement links TRBV7-3 to TRBJ2-5; D may be TRBD1 (6 bases). The germline V and J ends were trimmed by 0 bases and 5 bases, with 7 bases remaining between them. The CDR3 is 13 amino acids. Germline-derived CDR1 and CDR2 are SGHTA and FQGTGA. CDR3 region: CASSLTQGETQYF. In DNA, the CDR3 is TGTGCCAGCAGCTTAACCCAGGGGGAGACCCAGTACTTC.

Many counts were recorded for this clonotype. The CDR3 protein is CATSAGETQYF. The CDR3 DNA is TGTGCCACCAGTGCGGGGGAGACCCAGTACTTC. The V call is TRBV24-1, the J call TRBJ2-5; tentative D call: TRBD2 (5 bases). V was trimmed by 5 bases and J by 5 bases, leaving 5 bases between them. The CDR3 has 11 amino acids. Looked up from germline, CDR1 is KGHDR and CDR2 is SFDVKD.

Many counts were recorded for this clonotype. The V gene is TRBV10-3, the J gene TRBJ2-6; D remains ambiguous. The CDR3 runs to 16 residues. Trimming took 3 bases from V and 0 from J, leaving 9 bases between them. In germline, CDR1 is ENHRY, CDR2 SYGVKD. The DNA of the CDR3 is TGTGCCATCAGTGACCCGGAGTCCTCTGGGGCCAACGTCCTGACTTTC. It is translated as CAISDPESSGANVLTF.

Ten or more counts support this clonotype. This chain links TRBV10-3 with TRBJ1-1, with 9 bases fitting TRBD1. V lost 4 bases and J lost 5; bases outside the gene matches: 5. CDR1 ENHRY and CDR2 SYGVKD come from the germline V gene. The CDR3 is made up of 14 amino acids. The CDR3 bases are TGTGCCATCAGTGCGGACAGGGGCGGGACTGAAGCTTTCTTT. It translates to CAISADRGGTEAFF.

This clonotype was seen ten or more times. The rearrangement links TRBV9 to TRBJ2-1, with TRBD2 identical over 12 bases. This CDR3 has 15 amino acids. The germline CDR1 and CDR2 sequences are SGDLS and YYNGEE. The trim removed 7 bases at V and 13 bases at J, leaving 15 bases unmatched. CDR3 sequence: CASALTSGGPTGQFF. CDR3 nucleotides: TGTGCCAGCGCACTCACTAGCGGGGGGCCCACAGGACAGTTCTTC.

The CDR3 nucleotides are TGTGCCAGCAGCTTGTTCAGGGGTCCAATGAACACTGAAGCTTTCTTT. This sequence encodes CASSLFRGPMNTEAFF. The chain is built from TRBV5-5 and TRBJ1-1; D perhaps matches TRBD1 (6 bases). Germline V CDR1 and CDR2: SGHKS, YYEKEE (reference sequence). Trimming pared 1 base from V and 0 bases from J, leaving 13 bases between. The CDR3 is made up of 16 amino acids. Full variable domain (rest looked up from reference TRBV5-5 and TRBJ1-1): DAGVTQSPTHLIKTRGQQVTLRCSPISGHKSVSWYQQVLGQGPQFIFQYYEKEERGRGNFPDRFSARQFPNYSSELNVNALLLGDSALYLCASSLFRGPMNTEAFFGQGTRLTVV.